The rows below give T cell receptor beta chains drawn from one sample of a study of CD8 T cells in ankylosing spondylitis. TCRdb independently ran MiXCR on the 5' RACE reads; one entry per CDR3 protein. The sample shows approximately 520,000 distinct CDR3 sequences, approximately 5.3% of them seen only once. The specimen was blood, either unsorted or a sorted T cell fraction (not recorded which). These TCRs come from a male donor with ankylosing spondylitis. Each CDR3 is given without its conserved first and last residue.

TRBJ1-6	TRBV7-2	ASSFIGTGGSSPLH
TRBJ2-1	TRBV19	ASSNLQLWGSTYNEQF
TRBJ2-7	TRBV14	ASSKGQGAVWFYEQY
TRBJ2-4	TRBV7-2	ASSPRVNRYAKNIQY
TRBJ2-4	TRBV12-3/TRBV12-4	ASSLRGVNIQY
TRBJ1-3	TRBV5-1	ASTGGAGNTIY
TRBJ2-1	TRBV7-2	ASLIGGASSYNEQF
TRBJ2-3	TRBV7-9	ASSLRSGERDTQY
TRBJ2-3	TRBV6-2/TRBV6-3	ASSYSRLSDPTDTQY
TRBJ1-1	TRBV5-1	ASSLSGGGSLLNTEAF
TRBJ2-5	TRBV29-1	SARDRNQETQY
TRBJ2-7	TRBV5-1	ASSLGLAGSLDEQY
TRBJ1-1	TRBV7-2	ASSLASSGTEAF
TRBJ1-5	TRBV7-3	ASSLTYRNPYSNQPQH
TRBJ2-5	TRBV20-1	SATSGQETQY
TRBJ2-3	TRBV18	ASSPAGQLTDTQY
TRBJ2-3	TRBV10-3	AISDLQGGVSTDTQY
TRBJ2-5	TRBV18	ASSPTRVGAQETQY
TRBJ2-5	TRBV10-3	AISYGETQY
TRBJ2-7	TRBV29-1	SVVRWTGDEQY
TRBJ2-5	TRBV7-2	ASSFDRGEETQY
TRBJ2-1	TRBV7-2	ASHRGNEQF
TRBJ2-7	TRBV20-1	SAGRQGVNPYEQY
TRBJ2-5	TRBV7-9	ASSPTGFQETQY
TRBJ2-1	TRBV4-3	ASSQDLPTMPHNEQF
TRBJ1-1	TRBV28	ASSPALGVGTEAF
TRBJ1-1	TRBV10-3	AIGRAKDTEAF
TRBJ2-7	TRBV7-6	ASSSGTTSAYEQY
TRBJ2-3	TRBV4-2	ASSQDRGGGNTQY
TRBJ2-7	TRBV7-2	ASSLQGASDEQY
TRBJ1-3	TRBV20-1	SAREGGNTIY
TRBJ2-7	TRBV5-6	ASSLVANYEQY
TRBJ2-6	TRBV6-1	ASSPAFGGANVLT
NA	TRBV29-1	SVEGRLYNEQY
TRBJ1-5	TRBV6-6	ASSYAADQPQH
TRBJ2-1	TRBV5-1	ASSRRDPNEQF
TRBJ2-4	TRBV12-3/TRBV12-4	ASSFSGTQNIQY
TRBJ2-1	TRBV3-1	ASSQDWLAGRFEQF
TRBJ2-6	TRBV5-1	ASSLQGAGANVLT
TRBJ1-5	TRBV7-2	ASSFVGGQPQH
TRBJ1-1	TRBV29-1	SVGTSFGGTEAF
TRBJ2-2	TRBV12-3/TRBV12-4	ASSLRGIGTGELF
TRBJ2-5	TRBV5-1	ASSPWGLAGEVETQY